These 2 T cell receptor beta chains were all obtained from the same sample, sequenced in a study (dated by TCRdb to the mid-2010s). The receptor library was made with 5' RACE. Instrument on record: Illumina MiSeq. TCRdb's own reprocessing of the public reads used fastp at Q25 and MiXCR and kept productive beta chains. When rows share a CDR3 protein, they turn into one entry using the most common DNA and genes. The sample table shows around 9,600 distinct CDR3 sequences, and 34% are seen once. The ten largest clones take up around 5.3% of the sample. Tregs were isolated as CD4+CD25+CD127-/low cells. Sequencing was done on a sample of Tregs sorted from blood. Source of these receptors: a female donor with breast cancer.

By share, this clonotype counts as medium-sized. The chain carries TRBV4-2 and TRBJ2-2; TRBD1 agrees at 11 bases. Germline V gives CDR1 LGHNA, CDR2 YNFKEQ. The CDR3 covers 16 residues. V was clipped by 5 bases and J by 6 bases; unmatched bases: 8. In nucleotides, the CDR3 is TGTGCCAGCAGCAAACACGGACAGGGGGCGCCCGGGGAGCTGTTTTTT. Residues: CASSKHGQGAPGELFF.

J is TRBJ1-5 and V is TRBV20-1, with D possibly being TRBD1 (6 bases). The V gene's germline CDR1 is DFQATT and CDR2 SNEGSKA (reference sequence). V was shortened by 7 bases and J by 0 bases, with 16 bases between the two germline ends. The CDR3 loop spans 15 amino acids. In DNA, the CDR3 is TGCAGTGTCCGAGGGGGGTGGGTTAGCAATCAGCCCCAGCATTTT. It codes for CSVRGGWVSNQPQHF.